This T cell receptor (beta chain) was recovered during a study of T cell responses to AZD1222 COVID-19 vaccine. Details on this clone: The same CDR3 arises from other DNA sequences in this sample as well.

CDR1 is DFQATT, CDR2 SNEGSKA, per germline (reference sequence). The CDR3 runs 11 residues. V was shortened by 5 bases and J by 2 bases, with 4 bases between the two germline ends. TCRdb keeps only in-frame clones here, not all; method: immunoSEQ multiplex PCR. Here the sample spans about 94,000 clones, about 88% being singletons. The rearrangement uses TRBV20-1 and TRBJ1-3; D is unclear. Material: peripheral blood, obtained on day 0 of AZD1222 vaccination. The TCR comes from an adult in good health. The CDR3 nucleotides are TGCAGTGCTCCTACTGGAAACACCATATATTTT. It yields the protein CSAPTGNTIYF.